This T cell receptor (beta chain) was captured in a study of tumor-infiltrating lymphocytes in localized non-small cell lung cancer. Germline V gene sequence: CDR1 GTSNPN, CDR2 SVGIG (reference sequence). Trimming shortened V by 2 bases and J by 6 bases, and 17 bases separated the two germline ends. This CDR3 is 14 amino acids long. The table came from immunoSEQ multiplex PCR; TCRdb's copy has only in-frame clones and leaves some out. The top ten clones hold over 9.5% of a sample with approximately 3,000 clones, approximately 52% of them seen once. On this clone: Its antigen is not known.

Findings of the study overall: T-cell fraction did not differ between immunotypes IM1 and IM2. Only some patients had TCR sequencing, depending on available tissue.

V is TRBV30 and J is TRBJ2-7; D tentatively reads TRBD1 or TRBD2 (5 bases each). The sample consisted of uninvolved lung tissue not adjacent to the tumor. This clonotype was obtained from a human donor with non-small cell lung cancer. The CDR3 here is CAWSREYLGPEQYF. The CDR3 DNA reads TGTGCCTGGAGTAGAGAATACTTGGGACCCGAGCAGTACTTC.